One sample yielded the 9 T cell receptor beta chains listed below, sequenced in a study of blood T cell repertoires in COVID-19 (dated by TCRdb to the early 2020s). The library was produced with the immunoSEQ multiplex PCR assay. TCRdb stores this immuneACCESS table with in-frame sequences only. Part of the clones is absent; in the studies checked, under half of the shortfall reflects unresolved V genes, and no reason is known for the rest. Across this sample there are about 330,000 clones, with approximately 92% seen only once. The biggest ten clones account for 15% to 20% of the sample. Sequencing input: PBMCs or T cells enriched from blood (not recorded which). The receptors derive from a woman under 40 who had recovered from COVID-19.

This clone was recorded only once. V gene TRBV27 combines with J gene TRBJ2-7; 8 bases fit TRBD2. Germline values: CDR1 MNHEY, CDR2 SMNVEV (reference sequence). The CDR3 sequence is 15 residues long. The V and J ends lost 10 bases and 2 bases, in that order; junction bases with no gene match: 13. Here the CDR3 reads CATADSGSIAYEQYF. The DNA of the CDR3 is TGTGCCACCGCGGACAGCGGGAGTATCGCCTACGAGCAGTACTTC.

V gene TRBV7-9 combines with J gene TRBJ2-3; tentative D call: TRBD2 (5 bases). V was cut by 4 bases and J by 2 bases, with 16 bases left in between. CDR1 and CDR2 (germline): SEHNR, FQNEAQ (reference sequence). This CDR3 is built from 16 residues. The CDR3: CASSSGPGYPTDTQYF. CDR3 in DNA: TGTGCCAGCAGCTCCGGCCCGGGATATCCCACAGATACGCAGTATTTT.

The gene calls are TRBV9 and TRBJ2-3, with 8 nucleotides matching TRBD1. The CDR3 has 15 residues. V trimming: 3 bases; J trimming: 0 bases; junction bases outside the gene matches: 3. CDR1 and CDR2 from the germline V gene are SGDLS and YYNGEE. The CDR3 DNA is TGTGCCAGCAGCGCTCGACAGGGGAGCACAGATACGCAGTATTTT. Its protein is CASSARQGSTDTQYF.

J is TRBJ1-5 and V is TRBV10-3; 7 bases agree with TRBD1. V lost 10 bases and J lost 2; bases outside the gene matches: 8. This CDR3 comprises 14 residues. The germline V gene has CDR1 ENHRY and CDR2 SYGVKD. The CDR3 here is CATQDRRGNQPQHF. CDR3 nucleotide sequence: TGTGCCACCCAGGACAGGCGGGGCAATCAGCCCCAGCATTTT.

The chain is built from TRBV27 and TRBJ2-5; D not resolved. V was trimmed by 2 bases and J by 1 base, leaving 8 bases between them. This CDR3 has 14 residues. In germline, CDR1 is MNHEY, CDR2 SMNVEV (reference sequence). CDR3 sequence (DNA): TGTGCCAGCAGTTTAACCCGAGGCCAAGAGACCCAGTACTTC. It specifies CASSLTRGQETQYF.

The rearrangement joins TRBV19 to TRBJ2-4; TRBD2 is a possible D gene (6 bases). The CDR3 is 15 residues long. Germline lookup yields CDR1 LNHDA and CDR2 SQIVND (reference sequence). V lost 3 bases and J lost 7, with 16 bases in between. CDR3 in amino acids: CASSIGGGVGNIQYF. DNA of the CDR3: TGTGCCAGTAGTATTGGAGGAGGGGTGGGGAACATTCAGTACTTC.

The V and J genes are TRBV5-1 and TRBJ2-7, with 8 bases matching TRBD1. Germline V gives CDR1 SGHRS, CDR2 YFSETQ. The ends lost 5 bases at V and 3 bases at J; junction bases unmatched: 10. CDR3 size: 15 residues. This chain's CDR3 is CASSSGGTGGYEQYF. The DNA of the CDR3 is TGCGCCAGCAGTTCTGGCGGGACAGGAGGCTACGAGCAGTACTTC.

The chain couples TRBV4-3 to TRBJ2-1, with 10 bases lining up with TRBD1. Trimming cost V 6 bases and J 3 bases; bases outside gene matches: 2. CDR3 length: 14 residues. Germline CDR1 and CDR2: LGHNA and YSLEER. The CDR3 spells CASSRDRGYNEQFF. The CDR3 DNA reads as TGCGCCAGCAGTCGGGACAGGGGCTACAATGAGCAGTTCTTC.

V gene TRBV5-1 combines with J gene TRBJ1-2; 8 nucleotides align to TRBD1. The length of the CDR3 is 17 residues. Unmatched junction bases numbered 12, after V lost 3 bases and J lost 2 bases. Germline V gene data show CDR1 as SGHRS and CDR2 as YFSETQ. This chain's CDR3 is CASSSRVRDRSNYGYTF. CDR3 sequence (DNA): TGCGCCAGCAGCTCACGGGTGCGGGACAGGTCCAACTATGGCTACACCTTC.